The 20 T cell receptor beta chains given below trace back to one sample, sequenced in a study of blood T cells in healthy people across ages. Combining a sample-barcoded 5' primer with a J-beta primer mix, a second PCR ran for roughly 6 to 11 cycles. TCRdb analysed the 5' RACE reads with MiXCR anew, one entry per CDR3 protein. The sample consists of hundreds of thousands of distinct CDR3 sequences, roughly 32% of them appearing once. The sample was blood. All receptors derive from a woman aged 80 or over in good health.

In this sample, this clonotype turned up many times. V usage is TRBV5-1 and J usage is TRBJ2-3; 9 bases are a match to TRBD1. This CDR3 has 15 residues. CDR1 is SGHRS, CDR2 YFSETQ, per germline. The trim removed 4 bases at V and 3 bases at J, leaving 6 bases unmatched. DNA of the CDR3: TGCGCCAGCAGCCGGGACAGGGCAGAGACAGATACGCAGTATTTT. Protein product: CASSRDRAETDTQYF.

The CDR3 sequence is CASAYRVKSSGNTIYF. The CDR3 DNA is TGTGCCAGCGCCTACAGGGTAAAAAGCTCTGGAAACACCATATATTTT. This rearrangement joins TRBV3-1 to TRBJ1-3, with D tentatively TRBD1 (6 bases). CDR3 length: 16 residues. V was cut by 8 bases and J by 0 bases, with 17 bases left in between. Germline lookup yields CDR1 LGHDT and CDR2 YNNKEL (reference sequence).

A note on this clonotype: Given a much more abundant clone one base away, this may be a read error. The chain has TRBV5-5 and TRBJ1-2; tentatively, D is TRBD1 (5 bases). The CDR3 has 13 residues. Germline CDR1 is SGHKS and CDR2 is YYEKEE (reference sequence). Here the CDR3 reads CASSLEGNYDYTF. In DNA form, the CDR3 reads TGTGCCAGCAGCTTGGAGGGGAACTATGACTACACCTTC.

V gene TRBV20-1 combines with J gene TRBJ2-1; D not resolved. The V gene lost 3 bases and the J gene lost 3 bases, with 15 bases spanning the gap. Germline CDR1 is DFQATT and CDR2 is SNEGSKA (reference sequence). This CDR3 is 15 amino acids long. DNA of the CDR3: TGCAGTGCTAGCCGGCCCGGACCGAGCTACAATGAGCAGTTCTTC. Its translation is CSASRPGPSYNEQFF.

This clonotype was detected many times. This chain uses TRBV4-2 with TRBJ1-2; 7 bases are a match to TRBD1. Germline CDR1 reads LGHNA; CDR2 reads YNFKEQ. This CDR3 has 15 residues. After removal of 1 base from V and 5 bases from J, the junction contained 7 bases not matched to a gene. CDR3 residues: CASSQVGTVKYGYTF. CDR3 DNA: TGTGCCAGCAGCCAAGTCGGGACAGTGAAATATGGCTACACCTTC.

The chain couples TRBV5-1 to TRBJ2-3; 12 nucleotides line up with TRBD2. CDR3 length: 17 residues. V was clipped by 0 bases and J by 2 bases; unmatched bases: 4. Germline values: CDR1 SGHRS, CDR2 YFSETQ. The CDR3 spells CASSLVASGGVTDTQYF. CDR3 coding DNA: TGCGCCAGCAGCTTGGTCGCTAGCGGGGGGGTCACAGATACGCAGTATTTT.

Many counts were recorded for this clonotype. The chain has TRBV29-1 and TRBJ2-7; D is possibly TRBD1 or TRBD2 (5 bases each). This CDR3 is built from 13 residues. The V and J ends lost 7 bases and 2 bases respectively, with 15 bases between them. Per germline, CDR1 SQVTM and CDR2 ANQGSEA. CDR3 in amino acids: CSAAGDGAYEQYF. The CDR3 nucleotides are TGCAGCGCGGCCGGGGACGGAGCCTACGAGCAGTACTTC.

CDR3 bases: TGCAGTTTAGCGGGGCAAGAGACCCAGTACTTC. Translating it yields CSLAGQETQYF. This rearrangement joins TRBV20-1 to TRBJ2-5, with 8 bases fitting TRBD2. With V trimmed by 8 bases and J by 2 bases, 1 base remained unmatched. This CDR3 spans 11 amino acids. Per germline, CDR1 DFQATT and CDR2 SNEGSKA (reference sequence).

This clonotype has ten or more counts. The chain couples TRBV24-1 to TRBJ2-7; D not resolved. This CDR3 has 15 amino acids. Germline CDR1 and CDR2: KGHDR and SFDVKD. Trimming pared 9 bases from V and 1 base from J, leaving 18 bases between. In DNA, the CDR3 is TGTGCCACCCCTAACGCCGCAGGTCTATCCTACGAGCAGTACTTC. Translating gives CATPNAAGLSYEQYF.

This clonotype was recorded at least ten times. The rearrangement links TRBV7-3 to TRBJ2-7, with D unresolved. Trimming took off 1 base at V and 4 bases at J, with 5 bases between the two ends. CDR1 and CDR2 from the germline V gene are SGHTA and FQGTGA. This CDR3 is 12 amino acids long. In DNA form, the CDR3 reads TGTGCCAGCAGCTTAAACGGTTACGAGCAGTACTTC. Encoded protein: CASSLNGYEQYF.

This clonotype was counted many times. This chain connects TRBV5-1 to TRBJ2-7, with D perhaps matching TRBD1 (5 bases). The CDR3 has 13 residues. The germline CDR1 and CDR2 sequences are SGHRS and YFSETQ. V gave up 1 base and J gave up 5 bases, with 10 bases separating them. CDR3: CASSLRQGDEQYF. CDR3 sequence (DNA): TGCGCCAGCAGCTTGAGGCAGGGCGACGAGCAGTACTTC.

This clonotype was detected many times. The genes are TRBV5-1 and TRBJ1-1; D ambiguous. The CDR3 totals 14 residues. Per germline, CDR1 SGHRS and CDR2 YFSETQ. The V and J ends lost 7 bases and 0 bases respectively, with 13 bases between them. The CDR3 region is CASQKGRMNTEAFF. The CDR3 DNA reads TGCGCCAGCCAGAAAGGACGGATGAACACTGAAGCTTTCTTT.

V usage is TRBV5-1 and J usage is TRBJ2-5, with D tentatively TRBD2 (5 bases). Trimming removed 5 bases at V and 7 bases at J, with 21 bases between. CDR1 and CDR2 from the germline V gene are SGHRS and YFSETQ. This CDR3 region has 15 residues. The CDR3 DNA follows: TGCGCCAGCAGGCCCACCGGGGTATTGGGCGTGACCCAGTACTTC. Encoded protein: CASRPTGVLGVTQYF.

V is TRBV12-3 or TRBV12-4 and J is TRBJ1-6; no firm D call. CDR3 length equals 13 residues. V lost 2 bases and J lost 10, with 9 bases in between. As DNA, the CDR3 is TGTGCCAGCAGTTTAAGGGTACAATCACCCCTCCACTTT. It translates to CASSLRVQSPLHF.

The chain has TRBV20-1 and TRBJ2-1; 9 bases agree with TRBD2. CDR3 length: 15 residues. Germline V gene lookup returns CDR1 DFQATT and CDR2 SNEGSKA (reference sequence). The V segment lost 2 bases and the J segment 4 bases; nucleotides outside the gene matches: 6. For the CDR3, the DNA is TGCAGTGCTAGACCCCCTAGCGGGATATACAATGAGCAGTTCTTC. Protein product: CSARPPSGIYNEQFF.

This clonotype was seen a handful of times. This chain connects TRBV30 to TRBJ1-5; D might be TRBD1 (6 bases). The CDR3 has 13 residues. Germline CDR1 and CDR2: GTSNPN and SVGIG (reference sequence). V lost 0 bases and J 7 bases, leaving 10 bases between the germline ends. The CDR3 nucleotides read TGTGCCTGGAGTGTAGCAGGGGTACAGCCCCAGCATTTT. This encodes CAWSVAGVQPQHF.

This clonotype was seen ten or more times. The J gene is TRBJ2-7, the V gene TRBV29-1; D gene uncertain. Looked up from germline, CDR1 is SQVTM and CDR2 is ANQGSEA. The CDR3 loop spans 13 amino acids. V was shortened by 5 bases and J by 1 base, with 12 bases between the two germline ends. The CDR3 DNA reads TGCAGCGTTACTCCAGGTGGATCCTACGAGCAGTACTTC. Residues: CSVTPGGSYEQYF.

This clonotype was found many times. The CDR3 nucleotides are TGTGCCAGCAGTTACTTTGGACTAGCGGGGGCCTTCCAAGAGACCCAGTACTTC. It translates to CASSYFGLAGAFQETQYF. The V and J genes are TRBV6-2 or TRBV6-3 and TRBJ2-5, with TRBD2 matching over 13 bases. Looked up from germline, CDR1 is MNHEY and CDR2 is SVGEGT. The V and J ends lost 1 base and 1 base, in that order; junction bases with no gene match: 6. The length of the CDR3 is 18 residues.

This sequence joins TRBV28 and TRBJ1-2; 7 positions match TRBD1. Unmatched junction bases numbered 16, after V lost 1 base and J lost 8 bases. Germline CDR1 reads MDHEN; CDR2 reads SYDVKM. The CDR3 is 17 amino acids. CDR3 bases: TGTGCCAGCAGTTTATCGTCGATTAGGACAGGACAACACGGCTACACCTTC. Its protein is CASSLSSIRTGQHGYTF.

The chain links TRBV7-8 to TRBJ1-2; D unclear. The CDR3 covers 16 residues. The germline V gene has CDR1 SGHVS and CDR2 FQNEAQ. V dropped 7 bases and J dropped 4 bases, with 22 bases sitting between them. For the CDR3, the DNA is TGTGCCAGCACCAAATCAAGGGCAGGTCGCTTCTATGGCTACACCTTC. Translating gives CASTKSRAGRFYGYTF.